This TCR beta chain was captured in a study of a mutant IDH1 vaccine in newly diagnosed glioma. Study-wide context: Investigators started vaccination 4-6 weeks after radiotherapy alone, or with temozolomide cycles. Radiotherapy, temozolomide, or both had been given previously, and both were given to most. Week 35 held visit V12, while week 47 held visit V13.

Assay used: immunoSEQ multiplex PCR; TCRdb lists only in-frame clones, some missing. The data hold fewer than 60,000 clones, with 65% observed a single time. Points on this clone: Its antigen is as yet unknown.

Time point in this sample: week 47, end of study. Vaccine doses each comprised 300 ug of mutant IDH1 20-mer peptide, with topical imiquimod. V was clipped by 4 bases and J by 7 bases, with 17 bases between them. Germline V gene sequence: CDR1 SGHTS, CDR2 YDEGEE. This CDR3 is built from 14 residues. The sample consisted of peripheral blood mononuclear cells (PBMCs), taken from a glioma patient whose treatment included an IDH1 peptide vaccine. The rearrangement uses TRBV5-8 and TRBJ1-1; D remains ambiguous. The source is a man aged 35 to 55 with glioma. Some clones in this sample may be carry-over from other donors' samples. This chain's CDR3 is CASSPPGRSGEAFF. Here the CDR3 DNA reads TGTGCCAGCAGCCCCCCGGGAAGGAGCGGTGAAGCTTTCTTT.